This T cell receptor beta chain appears in the sequencing data of a study of blood T cells in healthy people across ages. Together with a sample-barcoded 5' primer, a J-beta primer mix was included in a second PCR lasting roughly 6 to 12 cycles. All cDNA molecules were each tagged by a template-switch adaptor with 12 random nucleotides. From the 5' RACE reads, TCRdb called clonotypes with MiXCR, one entry per CDR3 protein. Here the sample spans approximately 800,000 distinct CDR3 sequences, approximately 60% being singletons. This clonotype was detected a few times. As yet, its antigen is unknown. Germline V CDR1 and CDR2: DFQATT, SNEGSKA (reference sequence). The CDR3 sequence is 14 residues long. The ends were cut back, 6 bases at V and 0 bases at J, with 14 bases in the middle. Findings and caveats of the study: Higher diversity, along with more naive CD4+ cells, distinguished long-lived donors from aged donors. A strong correlation was seen between TCR beta diversity and naive T cell percentage.

Each sample provided at least 6 micrograms of extracted total RNA. This sequence joins TRBV20-1 and TRBJ1-2, with D uncertain. Sequences were obtained from blood. The receptor was isolated from a man aged 40-49 years in good health. CDR3 sequence reads: CSARLPGANYGYTF. The CDR3 nucleotides read TGCAGTGCCCGCCTACCGGGAGCTAACTATGGCTACACCTTC.